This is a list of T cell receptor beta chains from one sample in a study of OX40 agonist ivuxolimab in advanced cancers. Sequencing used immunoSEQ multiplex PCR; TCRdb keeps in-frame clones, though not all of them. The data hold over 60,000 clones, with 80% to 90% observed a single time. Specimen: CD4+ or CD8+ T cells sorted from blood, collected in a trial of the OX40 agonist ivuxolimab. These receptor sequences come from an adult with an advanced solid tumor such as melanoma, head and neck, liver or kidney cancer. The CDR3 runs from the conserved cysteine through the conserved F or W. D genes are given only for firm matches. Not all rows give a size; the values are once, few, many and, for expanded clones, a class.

CDR3nt: TGTGCCAGCTCAGCCTCAACAGGGGCCAGCAATGAGCAGTTCTTC
CDR3aa: CASSASTGASNEQFF
d_gene: TRBD1
v_gene: TRBV18
j_gene: TRBJ2-1
abundance: NA

CDR3nt: TGTGCCAGCAGTCTAGCCTTGGGGGGCGCGTTTACCGGGGAGCTGTTTTTT
CDR3aa: CASSLALGGAFTGELFF
d_gene: NA
v_gene: TRBV28
j_gene: TRBJ2-2
abundance: NA

CDR3nt: TGTGCCTGGAGTCCCCCCAGGGTTTACTATGGCTACACCTTC
CDR3aa: CAWSPPRVYYGYTF
d_gene: NA
v_gene: TRBV30
j_gene: TRBJ1-2
abundance: NA

CDR3nt: TGTGCCAGCAACGTTGGGACAAAGGCCGGGGAGCTGTTTTTT
CDR3aa: CASNVGTKAGELFF
d_gene: NA
v_gene: TRBV2
j_gene: TRBJ2-2
abundance: NA

CDR3nt: TGTGCCAGCAGTCCAGGACAGGGTAATCAGCCCCAGCATTTT
CDR3aa: CASSPGQGNQPQHF
d_gene: TRBD1
v_gene: TRBV28
j_gene: TRBJ1-5
abundance: once

CDR3nt: TGTGCCAGCAGCGCCACATACGGACAGCAAGAGACCCAGTACTTC
CDR3aa: CASSATYGQQETQYF
d_gene: NA
v_gene: TRBV7-6
j_gene: TRBJ2-5
abundance: NA

CDR3nt: TGTGCCAGCAGTGAGGGGACATGGACTGAAGCTTTCTTT
CDR3aa: CASSEGTWTEAFF
d_gene: NA
v_gene: TRBV25-1
j_gene: TRBJ1-1
abundance: NA

CDR3nt: TGTGCCAGCAGCCACCCCGGGAGGTCCTACGAGCAGTACTTC
CDR3aa: CASSHPGRSYEQYF
d_gene: TRBD2
v_gene: TRBV14
j_gene: TRBJ2-7
abundance: NA

CDR3nt: TGTGCCAGCAGTGGAGACACTACAGGGGCGAGGAGCAATCAGCCCCAGCATTTT
CDR3aa: CASSGDTTGARSNQPQHF
d_gene: TRBD1
v_gene: TRBV2
j_gene: TRBJ1-5
abundance: NA

CDR3nt: TGCAGCGTTGAAAACACTGAGCAGTTCTTC
CDR3aa: CSVENTEQFF
d_gene: NA
v_gene: TRBV29-1
j_gene: TRBJ2-1
abundance: NA

CDR3nt: TGTGCCAGCAGCTCCGGTCCCACCGGGGAGCTGTTTTTT
CDR3aa: CASSSGPTGELFF
d_gene: NA
v_gene: TRBV7-3
j_gene: TRBJ2-2
abundance: NA

CDR3nt: TGTGCCAGCAGTACGATACGCGGGAGGTCACCAGATACGCAGTATTTT
CDR3aa: CASSTIRGRSPDTQYF
d_gene: TRBD2
v_gene: TRBV11-2
j_gene: TRBJ2-3
abundance: NA

CDR3nt: TGTGCAGGGGGGAGTGGACAAGAGACCCAGTACTTC
CDR3aa: CAGGSGQETQYF
d_gene: NA
v_gene: TRBV5-4
j_gene: TRBJ2-5
abundance: NA

CDR3nt: TGTGCCAGCAGCCAAGATGAGGCTATCTATGGCTACACCTTC
CDR3aa: CASSQDEAIYGYTF
d_gene: NA
v_gene: TRBV4-2
j_gene: TRBJ1-2
abundance: NA

CDR3nt: TGCGCCAGCAGCTTATTGGCAGGTCCGAACACCGGGGAGCTGTTTTTT
CDR3aa: CASSLLAGPNTGELFF
d_gene: NA
v_gene: TRBV5-1
j_gene: TRBJ2-2
abundance: NA

CDR3nt: TGTGCCAGCAGCTTAGATACCGGGGGCACTGAAGCTTTCTTT
CDR3aa: CASSLDTGGTEAFF
d_gene: NA
v_gene: TRBV11-2
j_gene: TRBJ1-1
abundance: few

CDR3nt: TGTGCCAGCCTCCCCGAGGGGGGTAATTCACCCCTCCACTTT
CDR3aa: CASLPEGGNSPLHF
d_gene: NA
v_gene: TRBV6-6
j_gene: TRBJ1-6
abundance: NA

CDR3nt: TGTGCCAGCAGCCAGTCGAGGGCGTTAAACTATGGCTACACCTTC
CDR3aa: CASSQSRALNYGYTF
d_gene: NA
v_gene: TRBV14
j_gene: TRBJ1-2
abundance: few

CDR3nt: TGTGCCAGCAGCTTTTCAGATACGCAGTATTTT
CDR3aa: CASSFSDTQYF
d_gene: NA
v_gene: TRBV7-2
j_gene: TRBJ2-3
abundance: NA

CDR3nt: TGTGCCACCAGCAGAGATACAGGTGAAGCTTTCTTT
CDR3aa: CATSRDTGEAFF
d_gene: NA
v_gene: TRBV15
j_gene: TRBJ1-1
abundance: NA

CDR3nt: TGTGCCAGTAGTCCGAGCGGGAGGGCCTCCTACGAGCAGTACTTC
CDR3aa: CASSPSGRASYEQYF
d_gene: TRBD2
v_gene: TRBV19
j_gene: TRBJ2-7
abundance: NA

CDR3nt: TGTGCCAGCAGCTTGGCGAGGGGCAGGATCTCTATGAACACTGAAGCTTTCTTT
CDR3aa: CASSLARGRISMNTEAFF
d_gene: NA
v_gene: TRBV5-6
j_gene: TRBJ1-1
abundance: NA

CDR3nt: TGTGCCTGGAGTGTCGAGACGGGGGGGGTCACAGATACGCAGTATTTT
CDR3aa: CAWSVETGGVTDTQYF
d_gene: TRBD2
v_gene: TRBV30
j_gene: TRBJ2-3
abundance: NA

CDR3nt: TGTGCCAGCAGCTTAGTCTTGGGGGAGAACACTGAAGCTTTCTTT
CDR3aa: CASSLVLGENTEAFF
d_gene: NA
v_gene: TRBV11-2
j_gene: TRBJ1-1
abundance: NA

CDR3nt: TGTGCCAGCAGTTACGACCGCAGGGGGCATGGCTACACCTTC
CDR3aa: CASSYDRRGHGYTF
d_gene: TRBD1
v_gene: TRBV6-5
j_gene: TRBJ1-2
abundance: NA

CDR3nt: TGTGCCAGCAGCTTAACCCCAGATATGAACACTGAAGCTTTCTTT
CDR3aa: CASSLTPDMNTEAFF
d_gene: NA
v_gene: TRBV7-3
j_gene: TRBJ1-1
abundance: NA

CDR3nt: TGTGCCAGCAGCTTAGGGGAGCTACGCACAGATACGCAGTATTTT
CDR3aa: CASSLGELRTDTQYF
d_gene: NA
v_gene: TRBV7-9
j_gene: TRBJ2-3
abundance: NA

CDR3nt: TGCGCCAGCAGCTTGAACGGGGGCAAGAACTATGGCTACACCTTC
CDR3aa: CASSLNGGKNYGYTF
d_gene: NA
v_gene: TRBV5-1
j_gene: TRBJ1-2
abundance: NA

CDR3nt: TGCGCCAGCAGCGACAGGGAACGAAAGCCCCAGCATTTT
CDR3aa: CASSDRERKPQHF
d_gene: TRBD1
v_gene: TRBV10-2
j_gene: TRBJ1-5
abundance: once

CDR3nt: TGTGCCAGCAGTACCCGGAGGGAAAACTATGGCTACACCTTC
CDR3aa: CASSTRRENYGYTF
d_gene: NA
v_gene: TRBV2
j_gene: TRBJ1-2
abundance: NA

CDR3nt: TGTGCCGGGGGGTTCACTGAAGCTTTCTTT
CDR3aa: CAGGFTEAFF
d_gene: NA
v_gene: TRBV11-2
j_gene: TRBJ1-1
abundance: NA

CDR3nt: TGTGCCAGCAGTTTCACAACAGGGGGGGATTCAGATACGCAGTATTTT
CDR3aa: CASSFTTGGDSDTQYF
d_gene: NA
v_gene: TRBV28
j_gene: TRBJ2-3
abundance: NA

CDR3nt: TGTGCCAGTAGTCCCCCCTCCCTGGACGAGCAGTACTTC
CDR3aa: CASSPPSLDEQYF
d_gene: NA
v_gene: TRBV19
j_gene: TRBJ2-7
abundance: NA

CDR3nt: TGTGCCAGCAGCTTGGTAGAGGCGTGGGGAGACAGCCCGGAGGATAACATTCAGTACTTC
CDR3aa: CASSLVEAWGDSPEDNIQYF
d_gene: NA
v_gene: TRBV5-5
j_gene: TRBJ2-4
abundance: NA

CDR3nt: TGTGCCAGCAGCCGATTCACGGTGGGACTGAACACTGAAGCTTTCTTT
CDR3aa: CASSRFTVGLNTEAFF
d_gene: NA
v_gene: TRBV11-2
j_gene: TRBJ1-1
abundance: NA

CDR3nt: TGTGCCAGCAGCTTAGATGGAGGGCCCCAGGATACGCAGTATTTT
CDR3aa: CASSLDGGPQDTQYF
d_gene: NA
v_gene: TRBV11-2
j_gene: TRBJ2-3
abundance: few

CDR3nt: TGCGCCAGCAGTAGGGGGAACCTCCAAGAGACCCAGTACTTC
CDR3aa: CASSRGNLQETQYF
d_gene: NA
v_gene: TRBV5-1
j_gene: TRBJ2-5
abundance: NA

CDR3nt: TGTGCCAGCAGTTACAGGCAGGGGGCGGGGAACACTGAAGCTTTCTTT
CDR3aa: CASSYRQGAGNTEAFF
d_gene: TRBD1
v_gene: TRBV6-6
j_gene: TRBJ1-1
abundance: once

CDR3nt: TGCGCCAGCAGCCCGGGAAGCGGGGAAATTAATGAGCAGTTCTTC
CDR3aa: CASSPGSGEINEQFF
d_gene: TRBD2
v_gene: TRBV5-1
j_gene: TRBJ2-1
abundance: NA

CDR3nt: TGCAGCGTTCTACCCGGGAGGAATTCTGGGGCCAACGTCCTGACTTTC
CDR3aa: CSVLPGRNSGANVLTF
d_gene: TRBD2
v_gene: TRBV29-1
j_gene: TRBJ2-6
abundance: NA

CDR3nt: TGTGCCAGCAGTTTATATGCGACTAGCGGGAGGTACGAGCAGTACTTC
CDR3aa: CASSLYATSGRYEQYF
d_gene: TRBD2
v_gene: TRBV27
j_gene: TRBJ2-7
abundance: NA

CDR3nt: TGTGCCAGCAGTACCCCGGGACAGCCTACGGTTAATGAGCAGTTCTTC
CDR3aa: CASSTPGQPTVNEQFF
d_gene: TRBD1
v_gene: TRBV28
j_gene: TRBJ2-1
abundance: NA

CDR3nt: TGTGCCTGGAGTGTGAATGGACAAGTTGCTTTCTTT
CDR3aa: CAWSVNGQVAFF
d_gene: NA
v_gene: TRBV30
j_gene: TRBJ1-1
abundance: NA

CDR3nt: TGTGCCAGCAGTTTCGGACCGGCCTCTGGAAACACCATATATTTT
CDR3aa: CASSFGPASGNTIYF
d_gene: NA
v_gene: TRBV2
j_gene: TRBJ1-3
abundance: NA

CDR3nt: TGTGCCAGCAGTATCTGGGGCTACGAGCAGTACTTC
CDR3aa: CASSIWGYEQYF
d_gene: NA
v_gene: TRBV25-1
j_gene: TRBJ2-7
abundance: NA

CDR3nt: TGTGCCAGCAGCTCTGGGACAGGGGATTTAGATTCACCCCTCCACTTT
CDR3aa: CASSSGTGDLDSPLHF
d_gene: TRBD1
v_gene: TRBV5-6
j_gene: TRBJ1-6
abundance: NA

CDR3nt: TGTGCCAGCAGTGGCCTCAGGGAGAACACTGAAGCTTTCTTT
CDR3aa: CASSGLRENTEAFF
d_gene: NA
v_gene: TRBV2
j_gene: TRBJ1-1
abundance: few

CDR3nt: TGTGCCAGCAGACATACGACAGGCCAGGTACCCTACGAGCAGTACTTC
CDR3aa: CASRHTTGQVPYEQYF
d_gene: NA
v_gene: TRBV7-8
j_gene: TRBJ2-7
abundance: NA

CDR3nt: TGCGCCAGCAGCTTGAGTATCGCCTCCGGGGAGCTGTTTTTT
CDR3aa: CASSLSIASGELFF
d_gene: NA
v_gene: TRBV5-1
j_gene: TRBJ2-2
abundance: NA

CDR3nt: TGCGCCAGCAGCTTGGACAGGGGGCGAGATACGCAGTATTTT
CDR3aa: CASSLDRGRDTQYF
d_gene: TRBD1
v_gene: TRBV5-1
j_gene: TRBJ2-3
abundance: NA

CDR3nt: TGTGCCAGCAGCTTCAATAGCAATCAGCCCCAGCATTTT
CDR3aa: CASSFNSNQPQHF
d_gene: NA
v_gene: TRBV7-2
j_gene: TRBJ1-5
abundance: NA

CDR3nt: TGTGCCGCCTCGGGCGGACAACCAAAGCCCTACGAGCAGTACTTC
CDR3aa: CAASGGQPKPYEQYF
d_gene: NA
v_gene: TRBV28
j_gene: TRBJ2-7
abundance: NA

CDR3nt: TGCGCCAGCTCCCGGGGTGGTGTCAGGGAAGAGACCCAGTACTTC
CDR3aa: CASSRGGVREETQYF
d_gene: NA
v_gene: TRBV5-1
j_gene: TRBJ2-5
abundance: NA

CDR3nt: TGTGCCAGCAGCTTAGTCGGCACCTACGAGCAGTACTTC
CDR3aa: CASSLVGTYEQYF
d_gene: NA
v_gene: TRBV7-9
j_gene: TRBJ2-7
abundance: NA

CDR3nt: TGTGCCAGCAGTTTACTTGAAAAACTGTTTTTT
CDR3aa: CASSLLEKLFF
d_gene: NA
v_gene: TRBV28
j_gene: TRBJ1-4
abundance: once

CDR3nt: TGTGCCAGCAGCCCGAGACTAGCGGGAGAATTATTTAAGACCTACAATGAGCAGTTCTTC
CDR3aa: CASSPRLAGELFKTYNEQFF
d_gene: TRBD2
v_gene: TRBV7-6
j_gene: TRBJ2-1
abundance: NA

CDR3nt: TGTGCCAGCAGTTTAGCGGGGGTCTACAATGAGCAGTTCTTC
CDR3aa: CASSLAGVYNEQFF
d_gene: TRBD2
v_gene: TRBV27
j_gene: TRBJ2-1
abundance: NA

CDR3nt: TGCGCCAGCAGTGAAGTAAGGGCGGGGACCTACGAGCAGTACTTC
CDR3aa: CASSEVRAGTYEQYF
d_gene: NA
v_gene: TRBV10-1
j_gene: TRBJ2-7
abundance: NA

CDR3nt: TGCGCCAGCAGCCAAGAGGGGAAGGGGGCAATCAATGAGCAGTTCTTC
CDR3aa: CASSQEGKGAINEQFF
d_gene: TRBD1
v_gene: TRBV4-1
j_gene: TRBJ2-1
abundance: NA

CDR3nt: TGTGCCAGCAGCTTAACGCCGGACACAGATACGCAGTATTTT
CDR3aa: CASSLTPDTDTQYF
d_gene: NA
v_gene: TRBV7-3
j_gene: TRBJ2-3
abundance: once